Following are 17 T cell receptor beta chains from one sample sequenced in a study of blood T cell repertoires in COVID-19. Clones were sequenced by immunoSEQ multiplex PCR, and TCRdb holds only the in-frame ones, with some missing. The sample carries 98,000 or so clones, around 83% recorded once. Material: peripheral blood. The receptors derive from an elderly woman with active or convalescent COVID-19.

This sequence joins TRBV7-3 and TRBJ2-3, with 7 bases lining up with TRBD2. J was trimmed by 4 bases and V by 4 bases; bases with no gene match: 2. Germline CDR1 SGHTA, CDR2 FQGTGA. The CDR3 totals 13 residues. CDR3 amino acids: CASSSSGPDTQYF. DNA of the CDR3: TGTGCCAGCAGCTCTAGCGGTCCAGATACGCAGTATTTT.

The J gene is TRBJ2-1, the V gene TRBV28, with TRBD2 matching over 16 bases. V was pared by 6 bases and J by 15 bases, with 11 bases of the junction left unmatched. Per the germline V gene, CDR1 is MDHEN and CDR2 is SYDVKM. The CDR3 is 15 amino acids. CDR3 coding DNA: TGTGCCAGCAGGTCAGGGACTAGCGGGGGGGCCAGGGCGTTCTTC. This translates into CASRSGTSGGARAFF.

This chain connects TRBV19 to TRBJ1-5; a weak D match, TRBD1 (5 bases). V lost 2 bases and J lost 4, with 21 bases in between. CDR3 length: 18 residues. Germline V lookup: CDR1 LNHDA, CDR2 SQIVND (reference sequence). Here the CDR3 reads CASSINGAIIMGNQPQHF. The CDR3 bases are TGTGCCAGTAGTATAAATGGGGCCATAATCATGGGGAATCAGCCCCAGCATTTT. Full variable domain (remainder filled in from reference TRBV19 and TRBJ1-5): DGGITQSPKYLFRKEGQNVTLSCEQNLNHDAMYWYRQDPGQGLRLIYYSQIVNDFQKGDIAEGYSVSREKKESFPLTVTSAQKNPTAFYLCASSINGAIIMGNQPQHFGDGTRLSIL.

The chain combines TRBV7-9 with TRBJ1-1, with a possible D match to TRBD1 (5 bases). V was trimmed by 1 base and J by 11 bases, leaving 14 bases between them. CDR3 length equals 13 residues. Germline assignment: CDR1 SEHNR and CDR2 FQNEAQ (reference sequence). The CDR3, as DNA: TGTGCCAGCAGCTTAGTTAACTCCGGGGGGGCTTTCTTT. Translated, it gives CASSLVNSGGAFF.

The V gene is TRBV9, the J gene TRBJ2-5; unclear D gene. The length of the CDR3 is 14 residues. Trimming pared 0 bases from V and 13 bases from J, leaving 19 bases between. Germline-derived CDR1 and CDR2 are SGDLS and YYNGEE. The CDR3 loop is CASSVVAGHWASYF. The CDR3 coding sequence is TGTGCCAGCAGCGTAGTGGCAGGCCATTGGGCCTCGTACTTC.

V is TRBV9 and J is TRBJ2-3; perhaps TRBD2 as D (5 bases). Between the trimmed V and J ends, which lost 3 bases and 2 bases, there was a span of 13 bases. CDR1 SGDLS and CDR2 YYNGEE come from the germline V gene. The CDR3 spans 15 residues. DNA for the CDR3: TGTGCCAGCAGCGCCCTACTAGAGCCCACAGATACGCAGTATTTT. This sequence encodes CASSALLEPTDTQYF.

This clone came up a few times. The chain links TRBV30 to TRBJ1-6; 9 bases are a match to TRBD1. V lost 4 bases, J lost 0 bases, and 7 bases stayed unmatched. CDR1 and CDR2 from the germline V gene are GTSNPN and SVGIG (reference sequence). The CDR3 has 17 amino acids. The chain's CDR3 is CAWTTGGRSSYNSPLHF. CDR3 in DNA: TGTGCCTGGACGACAGGGGGTAGAAGCTCCTATAATTCACCCCTCCACTTT.

The genes are TRBV6-6 and TRBJ1-1, with 11 nucleotides matching TRBD1. Trimming at V came to 6 bases and at J to 5 bases, leaving 8 bases not matched to a gene. Germline values: CDR1 MNHNY, CDR2 SVGAGI (reference sequence). This CDR3 has 15 residues. In DNA form, the CDR3 reads TGTGCCAGCAGCGACCGGGACAGGGGGAGTACTGAAGCTTTCTTT. Protein sequence: CASSDRDRGSTEAFF.

The chain carries TRBV7-2 and TRBJ1-1; no clear D gene. This CDR3 is built from 13 residues. V lost 4 bases and J lost 3, with 9 bases in between. Germline values: CDR1 SGHTA, CDR2 FQGNSA. This CDR3 reads CASSSLYHTEAFF. In nucleotides, the CDR3 is TGTGCCAGCAGCTCCCTATACCACACTGAAGCTTTCTTT. The full variable domain, with the rest looked up from reference TRBV7-2 and TRBJ1-1, is GAGVSQSPSNKVTEKGKDVELRCDPISGHTALYWYRQSLGQGLEFLIYFQGNSAPDKSGLPSDRFSAERTGGSVSTLTIQRTQQEDSAVYLCASSSLYHTEAFFGQGTRLTVV.

This clone was seen a few times. The chain joins TRBV12-3 or TRBV12-4 to TRBJ2-1, with 8 bases matching TRBD1. V gave up 7 bases and J gave up 9 bases; unmatched junction bases: 2. The CDR3 contains 11 residues. The CDR3 coding sequence is TGTGCCAGCACCGACAGGGGTGAGCAGTTCTTC. Translating it yields CASTDRGEQFF.

This chain uses TRBV4-1 with TRBJ2-1, with D tentatively TRBD1 (5 bases). The CDR3 extends over 14 amino acids. Per the germline V gene, CDR1 is MGHRA and CDR2 is YSYEKL. The germline V and J ends were trimmed by 4 bases and 7 bases, with 14 bases remaining between them. CDR3 sequence reads: CASSPLVGANEQFF. The DNA of the CDR3 is TGCGCCAGCAGCCCGCTCGTAGGGGCGAATGAGCAGTTCTTC.

The J gene is TRBJ2-5, the V gene TRBV28; TRBD2 is a possible D gene (5 bases). The CDR3 consists of 11 residues. Germline-derived CDR1 and CDR2 are MDHEN and SYDVKM. V was trimmed by 3 bases and J by 10 bases, leaving 9 bases between them. The CDR3 bases are TGTGCCAGCAGTTTTTTACGGGGCCAGTACTTC. Its translation: CASSFLRGQYF.

This rearrangement joins TRBV20-1 to TRBJ1-1, with D unclear. The germline V gene has CDR1 DFQATT and CDR2 SNEGSKA (reference sequence). This CDR3 comprises 14 residues. Trimming removed 3 bases at V and 4 bases at J, with 15 bases between. CDR3 in amino acids: CSASKVGRITEAFF. In nucleotides, the CDR3 is TGCAGTGCTAGTAAGGTCGGGAGGATCACTGAAGCTTTCTTT.

This clone was counted a few times. The rearrangement joins TRBV28 to TRBJ1-1; no clear D. CDR3 length: 13 amino acids. The germline V gene has CDR1 MDHEN and CDR2 SYDVKM. The V and J ends lost 11 bases and 4 bases respectively, with 17 bases between them. As DNA, the CDR3 is TGTGCCGCGGTGTCGGGTAGGTCCACTGAAGCTTTCTTT. It encodes CAAVSGRSTEAFF.

This clone was detected once. In nucleotides, the CDR3 is TGTGCTAGTGCCGAGACAGGGGGAAAGACCCAGTACTTC. This gives the protein CASAETGGKTQYF. The rearrangement joins TRBV12-5 to TRBJ2-5; 9 nucleotides line up with TRBD1. With V trimmed by 7 bases and J by 6 bases, 6 bases remained unmatched. The CDR3 length is 13 residues. Germline assignment: CDR1 LGHNT and CDR2 FRNRAP.

This clone was counted a few times. The rearrangement uses TRBV5-4 and TRBJ1-6, with TRBD1 matching over 8 bases. The CDR3 runs 16 residues. J gave up 4 bases and V 3 bases, and 6 bases lay outside the gene matches. Germline V gene data show CDR1 as SGHNT and CDR2 as YYREEE (reference sequence). CDR3 coding DNA: TGTGCCAGCAGCTCCGGGACAGGAGATTATAATTCACCCCTCCACTTT. This encodes CASSSGTGDYNSPLHF.

The V gene is TRBV7-2, the J gene TRBJ1-3; D possibly corresponds to TRBD1 (6 bases). The V and J ends lost 5 bases and 4 bases respectively, with 18 bases between them. CDR3 length: 16 residues. The germline gives CDR1 SGHTA, CDR2 FQGNSA. CDR3 bases: TGTGCCAGCAGCCTCCCAGACGGGACAAAGGGAAACACCATATATTTT. As protein: CASSLPDGTKGNTIYF.